Shown below are 12 T cell receptor beta chains from a single sample sequenced in a study of T cell repertoires in cytomegalovirus infection. TCRdb analysed the reads with MiXCR anew, one entry per CDR3 protein. The repertoire holds roughly 100,000 distinct CDR3 sequences, with about 15% as singletons. Source material: PBMCs. These receptors were obtained from a human donor in good health (CMV status not recorded). Some clones in this sample may be carry-over from other donors' samples.

This clonotype has a handful of counts. The chain uses TRBV20-1 and TRBJ1-5, with D possibly matching TRBD1 (6 bases). The CDR3 sequence is 14 residues long. The germline V gene has CDR1 DFQATT and CDR2 SNEGSKA (reference sequence). V was shortened by 0 bases and J by 8 bases, with 14 bases between the two germline ends. The CDR3, as DNA: TGCAGTGCTAGAGATCGGGGGGGCCGAGAGCCCCAGCATTTT. Residues: CSARDRGGREPQHF.

The gene calls are TRBV7-9 and TRBJ1-1; TRBD1 matches at 10 bases. Germline assignment: CDR1 SEHNR and CDR2 FQNEAQ (reference sequence). Trimming cost V 5 bases and J 5 bases; bases outside gene matches: 20. The CDR3 contains 19 residues. CDR3 in amino acids: CASSGGTGTGASLSTEAFF. In DNA, the CDR3 is TGTGCCAGCAGCGGTGGAACCGGGACAGGGGCGAGTTTGTCGACTGAAGCTTTCTTT.

This clonotype has ten or more counts. The rearrangement uses TRBV11-1 and TRBJ1-5; D ambiguous. Germline CDR1 SGHAT, CDR2 FQDESV (reference sequence). The ends were cut back, 5 bases at V and 0 bases at J, with 5 bases in the middle. The CDR3 has 13 residues. The CDR3 here is CASSATSNQPQHF. DNA for the CDR3: TGTGCCAGCAGCGCTACTAGCAATCAGCCCCAGCATTTT.

This clonotype was recorded many times. The chain combines TRBV6-2 or TRBV6-3 with TRBJ2-7, with a weak D call TRBD1 (6 bases). Trimming stripped 8 bases from V and 3 bases from J, with 14 bases between. Germline V gene lookup returns CDR1 MNHEY and CDR2 SVGEGT. This CDR3 region has 13 residues. The CDR3 sequence is CASARDTIYEQYF. The CDR3 DNA follows: TGTGCCAGCGCCCGGGACACAATCTACGAGCAGTACTTC.

This clonotype was seen many times. The chain is built from TRBV7-2 and TRBJ2-3; 12 nucleotides match TRBD2. Germline V gene lookup returns CDR1 SGHTA and CDR2 FQGNSA. Trimming cost V 1 base and J 6 bases; bases outside gene matches: 2. CDR3 length: 15 amino acids. CDR3 in amino acids: CASSLGTSGVDTQYF. The DNA of the CDR3 is TGTGCCAGCAGCTTAGGGACTAGCGGGGTGGATACGCAGTATTTT.

This clonotype was counted at least ten times. CDR3 region: CASSFDISGADTQYF. The CDR3 DNA sequence: TGTGCCAGCAGCTTCGACATCTCAGGGGCAGATACGCAGTATTTT. This chain uses TRBV7-8 with TRBJ2-3; D is perhaps TRBD1 (6 bases). Trimming took 3 bases from V and 4 from J, leaving 14 bases between them. The CDR3 spans 15 residues. Germline CDR1 reads SGHVS; CDR2 reads FQNEAQ.

Regarding this clonotype: A much larger clone is a single base away; this may be a read error. This chain links TRBV7-9 with TRBJ2-7; TRBD1 agrees at 9 bases. J gave up 3 bases and V 6 bases, and 9 bases lay outside the gene matches. The length of the CDR3 is 15 residues. Germline CDR1 SEHNR, CDR2 FQNEAQ (reference sequence). CDR3 DNA sequence: TGTGCCAGCAGTACCAGGGGACAGGGATTCTACGAGCAGTACTTC. This gives the protein CASSTRGQGFYEQYF.

For this clonotype: Possible read error: a much larger clone is one base away. The chain is built from TRBV29-1 and TRBJ1-5, with a tentative D call TRBD1 (5 bases). Germline values: CDR1 SQVTM, CDR2 ANQGSEA. The CDR3 runs 13 residues. The CDR3 loop is CSVQGPSNQPQRF. DNA of the CDR3: TGCAGCGTTCAGGGACCAAGCAATCAGCCCCAGCGTTTT.

This clonotype has a handful of counts. V is TRBV4-3 and J is TRBJ2-7; no clear D. From germline, CDR1 is LGHNA and CDR2 YSLEER. The CDR3 extends over 13 amino acids. Between the trimmed V and J ends, which lost 2 bases and 8 bases, there was a span of 13 bases. The CDR3 DNA is TGCGCCAGCAGCCAATCCCTCACGGGTCAGCAGTACTTC. As protein: CASSQSLTGQQYF.

The chain is built from TRBV19 and TRBJ2-1; 9 positions agree with TRBD1. This CDR3 region has 15 residues. Germline values: CDR1 LNHDA, CDR2 SQIVND (reference sequence). Trimming at V came to 7 bases and at J to 5 bases, leaving 9 bases not matched to a gene. The CDR3 DNA follows: TGTGCCAGTAAGCGCAGGGACAGGGATGACAATGAGCAGTTCTTC. It specifies CASKRRDRDDNEQFF.

The V and J genes are TRBV29-1 and TRBJ2-7; D may be TRBD1 or TRBD2 (5 bases each). CDR1 and CDR2 (germline): SQVTM, ANQGSEA. This CDR3 is 13 amino acids long. V was cut by 8 bases and J by 3 bases, with 17 bases left in between. CDR3 sequence (DNA): TGCAGCATCGTCACCGGGACGGGCTACGAGCAGTACTTC. It is translated as CSIVTGTGYEQYF.

The chain employs TRBV28 and TRBJ2-1, with 11 bases aligning to TRBD2. CDR3 length: 17 amino acids. Per the germline V gene, CDR1 is MDHEN and CDR2 is SYDVKM. J lost 0 bases, V lost 5 bases, and 6 bases had no gene match. For the CDR3, the DNA is TGTGCCAGCAGTCCTTCTAGCGGGAGGAGCTCCTACAATGAGCAGTTCTTC. Protein product: CASSPSSGRSSYNEQFF.